A selection of T cell receptor beta chains follows, all from one sample in a study of T cell responses to AZD1222 COVID-19 vaccine. Clones were sequenced by immunoSEQ multiplex PCR, and TCRdb holds only the in-frame ones, with some missing. This sample yields some 150,000 clones, of which 90% are seen a single time; 1.5% to 2% belongs to the top ten. Material: peripheral blood, obtained on day 0 of AZD1222 vaccination. The source of these receptors is an adult in good health. Each CDR3 is given with its conserved first and last residue. Fields, in order: J gene, D gene, V gene, clone size, CDR3 DNA, CDR3 protein. A D gene is named only where the DNA matches it firmly. Not all rows give a size; the values are once, few, many and, for expanded clones, a class.

TRBJ2-7	TRBD1	TRBV5-1	once	TGCGCCAGCAGCTTGTTCGGGACAGACTCCTACGAGCAGTACTTC	CASSLFGTDSYEQYF
TRBJ1-1	.	TRBV29-1	.	TGCAGCGTTGAAAGGACAGATAACACTGAAGCTTTCTTT	CSVERTDNTEAFF
TRBJ1-6	.	TRBV5-1	.	TGCGCCAGCAGCCTACAGACAGGCTCCTCCTATTCACCCCTCCACTTT	CASSLQTGSSYSPLHF
TRBJ1-1	.	TRBV28	.	TGTGCCAGCAGCCTATGGACCACTGAAGCTTTCTTT	CASSLWTTEAFF
TRBJ2-5	.	TRBV21-1	once	TGTGCCAGCAGCCGCTACTCTAGGACAGAAGAGACCCAGTACTTC	CASSRYSRTEETQYF
TRBJ1-2	.	TRBV28	.	TGTGCCAGCAGTTTAATAGCCTCGAGTGTTGGCTACACCTTC	CASSLIASSVGYTF
TRBJ1-3	.	TRBV19	.	TGTGCCAGTTTAACAGTTGGAAACACCATATATTTT	CASLTVGNTIYF
TRBJ2-1	TRBD1	TRBV15	once	TGTGCCACCAGCATATTTACCGGGACAGGTCCCTACAATGAGCAGTTCTTC	CATSIFTGTGPYNEQFF
TRBJ2-3	TRBD1	TRBV2	.	TGTGCCAGCAGGGGACAGGCGATGGATACGCAGTATTTT	CASRGQAMDTQYF
TRBJ2-1	TRBD2	TRBV24-1	.	TGTGCCACCAGTGACCCCTCCAGCGGGAGGGCCTACAATGAGCAGTTCTTC	CATSDPSSGRAYNEQFF